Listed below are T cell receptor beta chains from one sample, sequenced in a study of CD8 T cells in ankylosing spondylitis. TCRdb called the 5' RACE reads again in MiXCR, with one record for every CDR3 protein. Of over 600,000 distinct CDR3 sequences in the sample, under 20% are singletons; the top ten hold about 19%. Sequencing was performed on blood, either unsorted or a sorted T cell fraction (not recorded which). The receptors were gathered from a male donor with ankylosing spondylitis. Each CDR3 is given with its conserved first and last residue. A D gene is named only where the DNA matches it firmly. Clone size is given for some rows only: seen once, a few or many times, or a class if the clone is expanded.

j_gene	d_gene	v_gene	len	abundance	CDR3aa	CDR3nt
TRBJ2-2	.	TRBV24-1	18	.	CATSDPSGESTNTGELFF	TGTGCCACCAGTGACCCCTCCGGGGAAAGTACGAACACCGGGGAGCTGTTTTTT
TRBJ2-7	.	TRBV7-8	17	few	CASSLAHSDRAFYEQYF	TGTGCCAGCAGCTTAGCGCATTCGGACAGAGCATTCTACGAGCAGTACTTC
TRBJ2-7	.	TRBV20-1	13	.	CSARDSSYNEQYF	TGCAGTGCTAGAGATAGTAGTTACAACGAGCAGTACTTC
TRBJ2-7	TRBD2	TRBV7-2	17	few	CASSLASLGLAQHEQYF	TGTGCCAGCAGCTTAGCGTCGCTAGGACTAGCGCAGCACGAGCAGTACTTC
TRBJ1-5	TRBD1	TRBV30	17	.	CAWNNGQGARSNQPQHF	TGTGCCTGGAACAATGGACAGGGGGCAAGGAGCAATCAGCCCCAGCATTTT
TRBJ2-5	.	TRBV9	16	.	CASSVAAGSAQETQYF	TGTGCCAGCAGCGTGGCGGCGGGGTCCGCGCAAGAGACCCAGTACTTC
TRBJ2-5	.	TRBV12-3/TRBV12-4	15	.	CASSRRVPVERTQYF	TGTGCCAGCAGCCGCAGGGTCCCGGTTGAGCGGACCCAGTACTTC
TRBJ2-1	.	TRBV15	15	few	CATSLDIPFYNEQFF	TGTGCCACCAGCTTGGACATACCTTTCTACAATGAGCAGTTCTTC
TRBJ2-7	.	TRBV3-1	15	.	CASSLKADGSYEQYF	TGTGCCAGCAGCCTCAAAGCGGACGGATCCTACGAGCAGTACTTC
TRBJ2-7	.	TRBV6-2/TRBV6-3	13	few	CASSYGGTGEQYF	TGTGCCAGCAGTTACGGTGGTACGGGCGAGCAGTACTTC
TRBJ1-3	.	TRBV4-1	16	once	CASSQDRAGVGHTIYF	TGCGCCAGCAGCCAAGATCGCGCGGGAGTCGGGCACACCATATATTTT
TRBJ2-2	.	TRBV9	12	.	CASSVDDGELFF	TGTGCCAGCAGCGTAGATGATGGGGAGCTGTTTTTT
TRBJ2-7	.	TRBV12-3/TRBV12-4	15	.	CASSPPGGTGYEQYF	TGTGCCAGCAGCCCCCCCGGGGGTACGGGCTACGAGCAGTACTTC
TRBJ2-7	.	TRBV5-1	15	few	CASSLEVADSYEQYF	TGCGCCAGCAGCTTGGAGGTAGCGGACTCCTACGAGCAGTACTTC
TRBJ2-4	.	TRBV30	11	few	CAWSTQVIQYF	TGTGCCTGGAGTACTCAGGTCATTCAGTACTTC
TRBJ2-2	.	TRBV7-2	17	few	CASSPGGTFGGTGELFF	TGTGCCAGCAGCCCCGGTGGGACATTCGGAGGAACCGGGGAGCTGTTTTTT
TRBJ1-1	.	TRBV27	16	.	CASRKPGPTYYTEAFF	TGTGCCAGCAGAAAACCGGGACCCACTTATTACACTGAAGCTTTCTTT
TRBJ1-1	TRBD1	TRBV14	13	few	CASSHRGATEAFF	TGTGCCAGCAGCCACAGGGGGGCCACTGAAGCTTTCTTT
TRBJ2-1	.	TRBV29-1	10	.	CSVEGYEQFF	TGCAGCGTTGAAGGTTATGAGCAGTTCTTC
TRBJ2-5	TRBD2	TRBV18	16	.	CASSPPNPGRGETQYF	TGTGCCAGCTCACCACCGAATCCGGGGAGGGGAGAGACCCAGTACTTC
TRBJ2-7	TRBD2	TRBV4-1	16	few	CASSQDTAGVSYEQYF	TGCGCCAGCAGCCAAGATACGGCGGGGGTCTCCTACGAGCAGTACTTC
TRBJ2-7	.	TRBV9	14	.	CASSLAPEGYEQYF	TGTGCCAGCAGCCTGGCCCCGGAGGGCTACGAGCAGTACTTC
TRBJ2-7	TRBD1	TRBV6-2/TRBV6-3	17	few	CASSMTGDLTGDYEQYF	TGTGCCAGCAGTATGACAGGGGATCTTACAGGCGACTACGAGCAGTACTTC
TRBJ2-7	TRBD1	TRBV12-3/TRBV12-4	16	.	CASSQPLGQGAGEQYF	TGTGCCAGCAGTCAACCTCTAGGACAGGGGGCAGGGGAGCAGTACTTC
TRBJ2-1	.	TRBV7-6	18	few	CASSLALREGSSYNEQFF	TGTGCCAGCAGCTTAGCCCTCAGGGAAGGGAGCTCCTACAATGAGCAGTTCTTC
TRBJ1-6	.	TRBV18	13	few	CASSPDMNSPLHF	TGTGCCAGCTCACCCGACATGAATTCACCCCTCCACTTT
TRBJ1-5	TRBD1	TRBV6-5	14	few	CASSTDRVNQPQHF	TGTGCCAGCAGTACCGACAGGGTCAATCAGCCCCAGCATTTT